Listed below are T cell receptor beta chains from one sample, sequenced in a study of siplizumab effects on memory and regulatory T cells. Method: immunoSEQ multiplex PCR; TCRdb's copy keeps in-frame clones and lacks some. The table records around 100,000 clones, about nine tenths of them present only once. Sequenced sample: non-Treg CD4+ T cells sorted from blood. Receptor source: a human donor in good health. Each CDR3 is given with its conserved first and last residue. The D gene is left open where the match is weak. Size tells how often a clone was seen (once, few, many) or the class of an expanded clone, and some rows leave it out.

v_call: TRBV28
clone_size: -
d_call: -
j_call: TRBJ1-4
cdr3_nt: TGTGCCAGCAGTTTCCCCAATAATGAAAAACTGTTTTTT
cdr3_aa: CASSFPNNEKLFF

v_call: TRBV5-1
clone_size: -
d_call: -
j_call: TRBJ2-7
cdr3_nt: TGCGCCAGCAGTCAGTATTATAGCGGAGGAAGGGAGCAGTACTTC
cdr3_aa: CASSQYYSGGREQYF

v_call: TRBV19
clone_size: -
d_call: -
j_call: TRBJ1-5
cdr3_nt: TGTGCCAGTAGTATAAAGAGGATCAATAGCAATCAGCCCCAGCATTTT
cdr3_aa: CASSIKRINSNQPQHF

v_call: TRBV2
clone_size: -
d_call: TRBD2
j_call: TRBJ2-1
cdr3_nt: TGTGCCAGCACCCAGCGCGGGAGCTTTAATGAGCAGTTCTTC
cdr3_aa: CASTQRGSFNEQFF

v_call: TRBV5-1
clone_size: -
d_call: TRBD1
j_call: TRBJ2-4
cdr3_nt: TGCGCCAGCAGCTTGGGGACAGGGGGAAGGAACATTCAGTACTTC
cdr3_aa: CASSLGTGGRNIQYF

v_call: TRBV9
clone_size: -
d_call: TRBD2
j_call: TRBJ2-2
cdr3_nt: TGTGCCAGCAGTAGACTAGCGGGAGTCAACACCGGGGAGCTGTTTTTT
cdr3_aa: CASSRLAGVNTGELFF

v_call: TRBV28
clone_size: -
d_call: TRBD1
j_call: TRBJ2-6
cdr3_nt: TGTGCCAGCAGCAGGGGACAGGGAACCTCTGGGGCCAACGTCCTGACTTTC
cdr3_aa: CASSRGQGTSGANVLTF

v_call: TRBV7-2
clone_size: -
d_call: -
j_call: TRBJ2-2
cdr3_nt: TGTGCCAGCAGCCCGAATCAGGCCAACACCGGGGAGCTGTTTTTT
cdr3_aa: CASSPNQANTGELFF

v_call: TRBV4-2
clone_size: -
d_call: TRBD2
j_call: TRBJ2-7
cdr3_nt: TGTGCCAGCAGCCAAGATCAGATAGCGGGAGGGGACGAGCAGTACTTC
cdr3_aa: CASSQDQIAGGDEQYF

v_call: TRBV11-3
clone_size: -
d_call: -
j_call: TRBJ1-5
cdr3_nt: TGTGCCAGCAGCTTAAGGGCACAGGGACCACCCGCCTCCGACAATCAGCCCCAGCATTTT
cdr3_aa: CASSLRAQGPPASDNQPQHF

v_call: TRBV6-5
clone_size: once
d_call: -
j_call: TRBJ1-3
cdr3_nt: TGTGCCAGCAGTTACTCACAGGGACTGGGCGGAAACACCATATATTTT
cdr3_aa: CASSYSQGLGGNTIYF

v_call: TRBV5-4
clone_size: once
d_call: -
j_call: TRBJ2-7
cdr3_nt: TGTGCCAGCAGCTTTCATAGGGGAGAGTACGAGCAGTACTTC
cdr3_aa: CASSFHRGEYEQYF

v_call: TRBV7-9
clone_size: -
d_call: -
j_call: TRBJ1-2
cdr3_nt: TGTGCCAGCAGCCCCCTTGCCCAAAAGGGAGGTGGCTACACCTTC
cdr3_aa: CASSPLAQKGGGYTF

v_call: TRBV7-8
clone_size: once
d_call: -
j_call: TRBJ1-1
cdr3_nt: TGTGCCAGCAGCTTAAGGGCCCCGAACACTGAAGCTTTCTTT
cdr3_aa: CASSLRAPNTEAFF

v_call: TRBV9
clone_size: -
d_call: TRBD2
j_call: TRBJ2-1
cdr3_nt: TGTGCCAGCAGCGCCCGGGCAGCGGGGTACAATGAGCAGTTCTTC
cdr3_aa: CASSARAAGYNEQFF

v_call: TRBV27
clone_size: -
d_call: -
j_call: TRBJ1-4
cdr3_nt: TGTGCCAGCAGTTTACAGGGGTCTAATGAAAAACTGTTTTTT
cdr3_aa: CASSLQGSNEKLFF

v_call: TRBV7-8
clone_size: -
d_call: -
j_call: TRBJ1-1
cdr3_nt: TGTGCCAGCAGCTTACAAGGCAGGGACACTGAAGCTTTCTTT
cdr3_aa: CASSLQGRDTEAFF

v_call: TRBV29-1
clone_size: -
d_call: -
j_call: TRBJ1-1
cdr3_nt: TGCAGCGTGGCCGGGACACAGAACACTGAAGCTTTCTTT
cdr3_aa: CSVAGTQNTEAFF

v_call: TRBV6-5
clone_size: -
d_call: -
j_call: TRBJ1-3
cdr3_nt: TGTGCCAGCATACCACACTCTGGAAACACCATATATTTT
cdr3_aa: CASIPHSGNTIYF

v_call: TRBV4-1
clone_size: -
d_call: -
j_call: TRBJ2-4
cdr3_nt: TGCGCCAGCAGCCAGCCCGGTCAGGTGACATTAGCCAAAAACATTCAGTACTTC
cdr3_aa: CASSQPGQVTLAKNIQYF

v_call: TRBV28
clone_size: -
d_call: -
j_call: TRBJ2-7
cdr3_nt: TGTGCCAGCAGGCGATTCGGGGGAGGGGGTGACTACGAGCAGTACTTC
cdr3_aa: CASRRFGGGGDYEQYF

v_call: TRBV19
clone_size: -
d_call: TRBD2
j_call: TRBJ2-2
cdr3_nt: TGTGCCAGTACCCGGGGGACTAGCGGGAGGGCGAACACCGGGGAGCTGTTTTTT
cdr3_aa: CASTRGTSGRANTGELFF

v_call: TRBV7-2
clone_size: -
d_call: -
j_call: TRBJ2-7
cdr3_nt: TGTGCCAGCAGCTTATTGGGTCGGATAAACGAGCAGTACTTC
cdr3_aa: CASSLLGRINEQYF

v_call: TRBV12-5
clone_size: -
d_call: TRBD2
j_call: TRBJ2-1
cdr3_nt: TGTGCTAGTGGTACCGGGGGGTGGATGAACAATGAGCAGTTCTTC
cdr3_aa: CASGTGGWMNNEQFF

v_call: TRBV10-3
clone_size: -
d_call: -
j_call: TRBJ2-5
cdr3_nt: TGTGCCATCAGTGAGTACGAAGAGACCCAGTACTTC
cdr3_aa: CAISEYEETQYF

v_call: TRBV9
clone_size: -
d_call: TRBD1
j_call: TRBJ2-6
cdr3_nt: TGTGCCAGCAGCGTCTCCCGCACAGGGGGTGGGGCCAACGTCCTGACTTTC
cdr3_aa: CASSVSRTGGGANVLTF

v_call: TRBV6-4
clone_size: few
d_call: -
j_call: TRBJ2-7
cdr3_nt: TGTGCCAGCACCTTTGACTGGGGACCTCCCGCCTACGAGCAGTACTTC
cdr3_aa: CASTFDWGPPAYEQYF

v_call: TRBV6-5
clone_size: few
d_call: -
j_call: TRBJ2-5
cdr3_nt: TGTGCCAGCAGTTACTCGATACAGGTTCAAGAGACCCAGTACTTC
cdr3_aa: CASSYSIQVQETQYF

v_call: TRBV6-6
clone_size: -
d_call: -
j_call: TRBJ2-4
cdr3_nt: TGTGCCAGCAGTTACTCTGGCAGGTACGGCAAAAACATTCAGTACTTC
cdr3_aa: CASSYSGRYGKNIQYF

v_call: TRBV6-5
clone_size: -
d_call: TRBD1
j_call: TRBJ1-5
cdr3_nt: TGTGCCAGCAGGACAGGGAGGGACAATCAGCCCCAGCATTTT
cdr3_aa: CASRTGRDNQPQHF

v_call: TRBV19
clone_size: -
d_call: -
j_call: TRBJ2-3
cdr3_nt: TGTGCCAGTAGTATAGGAGGGAGGTGGACAGATACGCAGTATTTT
cdr3_aa: CASSIGGRWTDTQYF

v_call: TRBV7-8
clone_size: -
d_call: TRBD1
j_call: TRBJ2-3
cdr3_nt: TGTGCCAGCAGGCCTTTCGGGACAGGGGCGTCAGATACGCAGTATTTT
cdr3_aa: CASRPFGTGASDTQYF

v_call: TRBV18
clone_size: -
d_call: -
j_call: TRBJ1-2
cdr3_nt: TGTGCCAGCTCACAGTCGGATCAGGGCTACACCTTC
cdr3_aa: CASSQSDQGYTF

v_call: TRBV5-4
clone_size: -
d_call: -
j_call: TRBJ2-7
cdr3_nt: TGTGCCAGCAGCTCGCCAGGAGGAGGTGGGAACTACGAGCAGTACTTC
cdr3_aa: CASSSPGGGGNYEQYF

v_call: TRBV19
clone_size: -
d_call: -
j_call: TRBJ2-1
cdr3_nt: TGTGCCAGTAGTATAACCGGCACTCGCTACAATGAGCAGTTCTTC
cdr3_aa: CASSITGTRYNEQFF

v_call: TRBV7-2
clone_size: -
d_call: TRBD2
j_call: TRBJ2-3
cdr3_nt: TGTGCCAGCAGCCTCCGGGCTAGCGGGAGAGACGGAGATACGCAGTATTTT
cdr3_aa: CASSLRASGRDGDTQYF

v_call: TRBV7-2
clone_size: -
d_call: -
j_call: TRBJ1-2
cdr3_nt: TGTGCCAGCAGCTCAGGACAGCCTAAACCCAAATATGGCTACACCTTC
cdr3_aa: CASSSGQPKPKYGYTF

v_call: TRBV7-9
clone_size: -
d_call: -
j_call: TRBJ1-2
cdr3_nt: TGTGCCAGCAGCGCCAGAACAGGGTTTGGCTACACCTTC
cdr3_aa: CASSARTGFGYTF

v_call: TRBV12-5
clone_size: -
d_call: -
j_call: TRBJ1-1
cdr3_nt: TGTGCTAGTGGTTTAGGGGGAGCTTTCTTT
cdr3_aa: CASGLGGAFF

v_call: TRBV6-5
clone_size: -
d_call: TRBD1
j_call: TRBJ1-5
cdr3_nt: TGTGCCAGCAGCAGGGACAGGGGCGCCCAGCCCCAGCATTTT
cdr3_aa: CASSRDRGAQPQHF

v_call: TRBV7-8
clone_size: -
d_call: -
j_call: TRBJ2-7
cdr3_nt: TGTGCCAGCAGCCCTAGCCGGGAGCAGTACTTC
cdr3_aa: CASSPSREQYF